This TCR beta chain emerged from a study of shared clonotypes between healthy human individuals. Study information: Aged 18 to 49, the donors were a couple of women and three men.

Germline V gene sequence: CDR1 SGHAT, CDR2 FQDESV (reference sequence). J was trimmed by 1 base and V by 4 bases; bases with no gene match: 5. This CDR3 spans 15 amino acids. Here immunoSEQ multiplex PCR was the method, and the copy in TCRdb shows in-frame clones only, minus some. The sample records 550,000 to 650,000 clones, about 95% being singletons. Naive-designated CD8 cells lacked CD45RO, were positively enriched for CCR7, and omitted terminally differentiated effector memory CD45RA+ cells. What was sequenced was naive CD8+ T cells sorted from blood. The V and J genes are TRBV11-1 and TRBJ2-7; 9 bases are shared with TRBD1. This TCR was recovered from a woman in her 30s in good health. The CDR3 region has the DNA TGTGCCAGCAGCTCCGGGACAGGGATATCCTACGAGCAGTACTTC. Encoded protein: CASSSGTGISYEQYF. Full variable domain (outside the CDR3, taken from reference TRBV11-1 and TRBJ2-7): EAEVAQSPRYKITEKSQAVAFWCDPISGHATLYWYRQILGQGPELLVQFQDESVVDDSQLPKDRFSAERLKGVDSTLKIQPAELGDSAMYLCASSSGTGISYEQYFGPGTRLTVT.